The 3 T cell receptor beta chains presented below share a single source sample, sequenced in a study of blood T cell repertoires in COVID-19. Assay: immunoSEQ multiplex PCR; the TCRdb copy retains only in-frame clones and omits some. The sample yields 200,000 to 250,000 clones, around 84% seen once. Sample: peripheral blood. These receptors were taken from a man aged 45-65 years with active or convalescent COVID-19.

The J gene is TRBJ2-3, the V gene TRBV7-2; the match to TRBD2 covers 11 bases. The CDR3 covers 16 residues. Per the germline V gene, CDR1 is SGHTA and CDR2 is FQGNSA. J lost 2 bases, V lost 5 bases, and 6 bases had no gene match. This chain's CDR3 is CASSPRLAGTTDTQYF. The CDR3 nucleotides read TGTGCCAGCAGCCCCAGACTAGCGGGGACCACAGATACGCAGTATTTT. Full variable domain (rest looked up from reference TRBV7-2 and TRBJ2-3): GAGVSQSPSNKVTEKGKDVELRCDPISGHTALYWYRQSLGQGLEFLIYFQGNSAPDKSGLPSDRFSAERTGGSVSTLTIQRTQQEDSAVYLCASSPRLAGTTDTQYFGPGTRLTVL.

This rearrangement joins TRBV2 to TRBJ1-2; 7 bases agree with TRBD1. J lost 4 bases, V lost 6 bases, and 8 bases had no gene match. The CDR3 loop spans 14 amino acids. CDR1 SNHLY and CDR2 FYNNEI come from the germline V gene. The CDR3 DNA sequence: TGTGCCAGCAGCAACAGGGGAAGAGGCTATGGCTACACCTTC. This encodes CASSNRGRGYGYTF. Supplemented by reference TRBV2 and TRBJ1-2, the full variable domain reads EPEVTQTPSHQVTQMGQEVILRCVPISNHLYFYWYRQILGQKVEFLVSFYNNEISEKSEIFDDQFSVERPDGSNFTLKIRSTKLEDSAMYFCASSNRGRGYGYTFGSGTRLTVV.

V usage is TRBV6-2 or TRBV6-3 and J usage is TRBJ1-3; D may be TRBD1 (5 bases). V was cut by 6 bases and J by 0 bases, with 15 bases left in between. Germline assignment: CDR1 MNHEY and CDR2 SVGEGT. This CDR3 has 16 residues. The CDR3 nucleotides are TGTGCCAGCAGCCCTCCCAGGGACTTCTCTGGAAACACCATATATTTT. Encoded protein: CASSPPRDFSGNTIYF.